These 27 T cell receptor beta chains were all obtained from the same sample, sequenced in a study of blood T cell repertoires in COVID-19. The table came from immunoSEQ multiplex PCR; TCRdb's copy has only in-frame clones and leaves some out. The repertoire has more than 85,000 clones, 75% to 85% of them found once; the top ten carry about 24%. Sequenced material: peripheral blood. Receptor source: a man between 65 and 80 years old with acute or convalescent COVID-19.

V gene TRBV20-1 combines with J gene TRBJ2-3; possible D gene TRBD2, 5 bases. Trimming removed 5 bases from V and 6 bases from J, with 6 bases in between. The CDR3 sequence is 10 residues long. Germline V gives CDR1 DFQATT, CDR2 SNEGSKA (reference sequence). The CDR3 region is CSAWRDTQYF. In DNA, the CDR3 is TGCAGTGCTTGGAGGGATACGCAGTATTTT.

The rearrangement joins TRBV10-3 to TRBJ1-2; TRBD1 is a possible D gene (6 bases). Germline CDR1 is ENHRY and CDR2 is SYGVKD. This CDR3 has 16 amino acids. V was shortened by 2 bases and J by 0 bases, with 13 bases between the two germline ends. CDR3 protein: CAISEADRRANYGYTF. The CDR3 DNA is TGTGCCATCAGTGAGGCCGACAGGAGAGCTAACTATGGCTACACCTTC.

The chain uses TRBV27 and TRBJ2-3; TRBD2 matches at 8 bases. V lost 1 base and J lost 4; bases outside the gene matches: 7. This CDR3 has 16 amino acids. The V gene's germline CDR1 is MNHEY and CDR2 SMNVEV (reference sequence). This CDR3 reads CASSLFLGRAADTQYF. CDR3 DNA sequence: TGTGCCAGCAGTTTATTTCTCGGGAGGGCCGCAGATACGCAGTATTTT.

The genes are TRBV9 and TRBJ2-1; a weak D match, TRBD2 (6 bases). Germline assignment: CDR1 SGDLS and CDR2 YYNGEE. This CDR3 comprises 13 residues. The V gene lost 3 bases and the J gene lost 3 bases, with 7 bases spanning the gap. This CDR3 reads CASSGGVYNEQFF. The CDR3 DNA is TGTGCCAGCAGCGGGGGGGTCTACAATGAGCAGTTCTTC.

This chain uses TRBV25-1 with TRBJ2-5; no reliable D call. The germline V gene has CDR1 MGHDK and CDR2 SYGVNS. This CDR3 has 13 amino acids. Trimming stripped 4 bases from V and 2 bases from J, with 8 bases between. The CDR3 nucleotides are TGTGCCAGCAGTGGAGGCAATCAAGAGACCCAGTACTTC. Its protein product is CASSGGNQETQYF. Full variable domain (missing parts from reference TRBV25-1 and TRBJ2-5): EADIYQTPRYLVIGTGKKITLECSQTMGHDKMYWYQQDPGMELHLIHYSYGVNSTEKGDLSSESTVSRIRTEHFPLTLESARPSHTSQYLCASSGGNQETQYFGPGTRLLVL.

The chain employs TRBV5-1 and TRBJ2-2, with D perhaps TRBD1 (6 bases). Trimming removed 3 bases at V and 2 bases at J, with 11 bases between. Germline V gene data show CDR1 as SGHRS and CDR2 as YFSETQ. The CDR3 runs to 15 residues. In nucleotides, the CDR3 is TGCGCCAGCAGCTCCGGGACACTTAACACCGGGGAGCTGTTTTTT. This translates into CASSSGTLNTGELFF.

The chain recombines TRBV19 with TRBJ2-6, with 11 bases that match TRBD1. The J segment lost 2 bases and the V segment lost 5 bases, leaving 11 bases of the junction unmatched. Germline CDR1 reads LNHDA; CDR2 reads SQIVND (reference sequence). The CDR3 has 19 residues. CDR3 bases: TGTGCCAGTAGTCCCCGGACAGGGGGCGCGGGCGCTGGGGCCAACGTCCTGACTTTC. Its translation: CASSPRTGGAGAGANVLTF.

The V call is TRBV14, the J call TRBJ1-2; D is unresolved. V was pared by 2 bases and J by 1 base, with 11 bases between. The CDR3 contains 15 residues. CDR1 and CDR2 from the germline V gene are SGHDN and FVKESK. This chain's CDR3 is CASSQLPTLNYGYTF. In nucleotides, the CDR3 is TGTGCCAGCAGCCAACTCCCGACTCTTAACTATGGCTACACCTTC.

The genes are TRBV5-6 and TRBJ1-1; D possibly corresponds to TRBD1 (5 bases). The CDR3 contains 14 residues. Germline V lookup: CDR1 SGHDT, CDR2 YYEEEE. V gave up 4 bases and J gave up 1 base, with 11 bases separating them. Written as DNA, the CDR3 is TGTGCCAGCAGCCGAGCCAGGGCGAACACTGAAGCTTTCTTT. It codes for CASSRARANTEAFF.

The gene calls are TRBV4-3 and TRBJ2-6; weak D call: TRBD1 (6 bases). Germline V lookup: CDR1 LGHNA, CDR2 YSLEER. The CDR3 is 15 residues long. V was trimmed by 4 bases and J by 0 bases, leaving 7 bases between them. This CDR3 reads CASSRDNSGANVLTF. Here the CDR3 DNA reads TGCGCCAGCAGCCGGGACAACTCTGGGGCCAACGTCCTGACTTTC.

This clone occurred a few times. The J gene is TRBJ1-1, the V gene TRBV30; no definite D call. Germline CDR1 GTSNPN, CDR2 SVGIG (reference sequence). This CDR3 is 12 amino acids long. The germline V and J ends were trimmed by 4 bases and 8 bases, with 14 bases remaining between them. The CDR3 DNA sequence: TGTGCCTGGACCCGAACCCGGAGGGAAGCTTTCTTT. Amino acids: CAWTRTRREAFF.

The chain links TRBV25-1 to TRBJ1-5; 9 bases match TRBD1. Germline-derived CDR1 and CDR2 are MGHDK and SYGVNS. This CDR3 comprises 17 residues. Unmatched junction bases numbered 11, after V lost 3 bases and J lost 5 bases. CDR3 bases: TGTGCCAGCAGTGAGGCCCCGGGACAGGGTACCGATCAGCCCCAGCATTTT. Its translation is CASSEAPGQGTDQPQHF.

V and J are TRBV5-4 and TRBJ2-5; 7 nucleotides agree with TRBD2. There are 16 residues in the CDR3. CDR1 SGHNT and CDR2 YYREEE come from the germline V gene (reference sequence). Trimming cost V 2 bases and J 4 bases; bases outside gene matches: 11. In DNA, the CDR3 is TGTGCCAGCAGCTTCTACCAGACTAGCTCCACAGAGACCCAGTACTTC. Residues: CASSFYQTSSTETQYF. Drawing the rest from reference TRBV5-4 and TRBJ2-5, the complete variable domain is ETGVTQSPTHLIKTRGQQVTLRCSSQSGHNTVSWYQQALGQGPQFIFQYYREEENGRGNFPPRFSGLQFPNYSSELNVNALELDDSALYLCASSFYQTSSTETQYFGPGTRLLVL.

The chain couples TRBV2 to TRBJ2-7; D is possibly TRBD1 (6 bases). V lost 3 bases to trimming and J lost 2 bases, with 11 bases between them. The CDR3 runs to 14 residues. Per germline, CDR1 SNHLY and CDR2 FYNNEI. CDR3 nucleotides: TGTGCCAGCAGTGAGGGTTCAGGGGCCTACGAGCAGTACTTC. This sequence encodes CASSEGSGAYEQYF.

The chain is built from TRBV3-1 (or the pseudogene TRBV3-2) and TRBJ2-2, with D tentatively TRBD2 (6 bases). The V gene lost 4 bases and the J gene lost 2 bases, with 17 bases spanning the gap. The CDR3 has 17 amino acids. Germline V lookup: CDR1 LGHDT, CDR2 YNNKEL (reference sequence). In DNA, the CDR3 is TGTGCCAGCAGCCCCCCGGGGCTAGCGCGAAACACCGGGGAGCTGTTTTTT. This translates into CASSPPGLARNTGELFF.

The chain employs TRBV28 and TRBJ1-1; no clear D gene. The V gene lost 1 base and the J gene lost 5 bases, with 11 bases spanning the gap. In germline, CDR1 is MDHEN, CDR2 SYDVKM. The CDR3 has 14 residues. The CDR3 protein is CASSLSTAGTEAFF. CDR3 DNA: TGTGCCAGCAGTTTATCTACCGCCGGGACTGAAGCTTTCTTT.

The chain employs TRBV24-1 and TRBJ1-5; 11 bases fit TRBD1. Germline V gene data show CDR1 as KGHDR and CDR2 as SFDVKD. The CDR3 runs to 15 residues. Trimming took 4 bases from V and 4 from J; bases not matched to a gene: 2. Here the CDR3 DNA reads TGTGCCACCAGTGACGGGGACAGGGGGAATCAGCCCCAGCATTTT. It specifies CATSDGDRGNQPQHF.

CDR3: CASSQGPRRPGNSPLHF. DNA of the CDR3: TGTGCCAGCAGCCAAGGGCCCAGGCGACCCGGCAATTCACCCCTCCACTTT. This chain connects TRBV14 to TRBJ1-6, with D uncertain. CDR1 is SGHDN and CDR2 is FVKESK in the germline V gene. The CDR3 has 17 residues. V lost 1 base to trimming and J lost 7 bases, with 17 bases between them.

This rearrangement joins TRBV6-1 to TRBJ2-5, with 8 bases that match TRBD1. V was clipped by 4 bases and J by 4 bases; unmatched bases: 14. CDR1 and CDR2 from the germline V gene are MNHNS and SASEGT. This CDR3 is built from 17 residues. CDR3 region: CASSGARSWTGPETQYF. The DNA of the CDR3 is TGTGCCAGCAGTGGGGCGCGGTCGTGGACAGGGCCAGAGACCCAGTACTTC.

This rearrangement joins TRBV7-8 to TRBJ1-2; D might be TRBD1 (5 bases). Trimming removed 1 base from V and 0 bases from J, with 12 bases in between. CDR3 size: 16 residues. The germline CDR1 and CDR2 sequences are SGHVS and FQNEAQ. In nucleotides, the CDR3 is TGTGCCAGCAGCTTAGTAAGGGAGGGGACTAACTATGGCTACACCTTC. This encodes CASSLVREGTNYGYTF.

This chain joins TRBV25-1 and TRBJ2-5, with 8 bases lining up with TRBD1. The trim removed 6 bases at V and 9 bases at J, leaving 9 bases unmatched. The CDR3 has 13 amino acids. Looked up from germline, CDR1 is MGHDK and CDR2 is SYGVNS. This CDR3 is CASSLDRGSPQYF. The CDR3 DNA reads TGTGCCAGCAGCCTCGACAGGGGAAGTCCCCAGTACTTC. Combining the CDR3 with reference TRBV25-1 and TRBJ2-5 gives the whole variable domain EADIYQTPRYLVIGTGKKITLECSQTMGHDKMYWYQQDPGMELHLIHYSYGVNSTEKGDLSSESTVSRIRTEHFPLTLESARPSHTSQYLCASSLDRGSPQYFGPGTRLLVL.

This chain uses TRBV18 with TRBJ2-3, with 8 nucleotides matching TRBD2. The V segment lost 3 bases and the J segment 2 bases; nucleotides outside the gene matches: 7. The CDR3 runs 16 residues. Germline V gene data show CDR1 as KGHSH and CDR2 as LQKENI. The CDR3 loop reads CASSPTLAANTDTQYF. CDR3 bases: TGTGCCAGCTCACCTACACTAGCGGCCAACACAGATACGCAGTATTTT.

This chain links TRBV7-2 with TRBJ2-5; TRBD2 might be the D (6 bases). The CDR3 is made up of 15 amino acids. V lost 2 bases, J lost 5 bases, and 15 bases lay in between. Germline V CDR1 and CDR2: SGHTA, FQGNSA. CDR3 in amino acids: CASSLYFSGGETQYF. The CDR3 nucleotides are TGTGCCAGCAGCTTATATTTTTCTGGGGGGGAGACCCAGTACTTC. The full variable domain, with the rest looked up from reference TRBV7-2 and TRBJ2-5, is GAGVSQSPSNKVTEKGKDVELRCDPISGHTALYWYRQSLGQGLEFLIYFQGNSAPDKSGLPSDRFSAERTGGSVSTLTIQRTQQEDSAVYLCASSLYFSGGETQYFGPGTRLLVL.

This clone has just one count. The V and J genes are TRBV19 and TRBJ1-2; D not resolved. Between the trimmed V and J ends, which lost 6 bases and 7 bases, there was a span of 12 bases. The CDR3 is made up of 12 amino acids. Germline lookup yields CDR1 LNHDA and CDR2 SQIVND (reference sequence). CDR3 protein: CASSTRLSGYTF. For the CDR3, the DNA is TGTGCCAGTAGCACACGACTTTCTGGCTACACCTTC. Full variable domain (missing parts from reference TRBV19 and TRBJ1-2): DGGITQSPKYLFRKEGQNVTLSCEQNLNHDAMYWYRQDPGQGLRLIYYSQIVNDFQKGDIAEGYSVSREKKESFPLTVTSAQKNPTAFYLCASSTRLSGYTFGSGTRLTVV.

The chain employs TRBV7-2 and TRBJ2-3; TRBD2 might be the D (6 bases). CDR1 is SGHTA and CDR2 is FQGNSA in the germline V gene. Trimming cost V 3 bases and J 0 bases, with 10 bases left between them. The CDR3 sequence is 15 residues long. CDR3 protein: CASSLNGLSTDTQYF. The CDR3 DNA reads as TGTGCCAGCAGCTTGAACGGACTAAGCACAGATACGCAGTATTTT. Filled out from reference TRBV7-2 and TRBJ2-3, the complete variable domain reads GAGVSQSPSNKVTEKGKDVELRCDPISGHTALYWYRQSLGQGLEFLIYFQGNSAPDKSGLPSDRFSAERTGGSVSTLTIQRTQQEDSAVYLCASSLNGLSTDTQYFGPGTRLTVL.

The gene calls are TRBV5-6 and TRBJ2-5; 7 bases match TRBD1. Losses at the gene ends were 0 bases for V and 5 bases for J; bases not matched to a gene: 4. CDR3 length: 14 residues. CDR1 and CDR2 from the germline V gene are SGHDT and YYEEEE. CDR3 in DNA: TGTGCCAGCAGCTTGGAATACAGGGGTGAGACCCAGTACTTC. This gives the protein CASSLEYRGETQYF.

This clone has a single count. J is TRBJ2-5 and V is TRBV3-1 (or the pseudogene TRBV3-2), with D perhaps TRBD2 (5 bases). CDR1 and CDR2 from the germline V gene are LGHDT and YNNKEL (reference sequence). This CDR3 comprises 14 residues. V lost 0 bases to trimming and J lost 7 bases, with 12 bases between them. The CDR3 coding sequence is TGTGCCAGCAGCCAAGAGCAGGCCGCGGGGACCCAGTACTTC. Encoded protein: CASSQEQAAGTQYF.